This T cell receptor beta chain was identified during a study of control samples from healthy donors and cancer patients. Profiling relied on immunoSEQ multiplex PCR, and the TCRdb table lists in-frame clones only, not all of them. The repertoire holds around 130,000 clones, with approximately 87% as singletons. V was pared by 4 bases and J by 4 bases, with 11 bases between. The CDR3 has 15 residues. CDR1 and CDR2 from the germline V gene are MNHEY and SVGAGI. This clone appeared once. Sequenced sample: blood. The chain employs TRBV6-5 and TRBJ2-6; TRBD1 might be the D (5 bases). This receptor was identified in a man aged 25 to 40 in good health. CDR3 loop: CASSSTWTGANVLTF. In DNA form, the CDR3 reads TGTGCCAGCAGTTCGACTTGGACAGGGGCCAACGTCCTGACTTTC.